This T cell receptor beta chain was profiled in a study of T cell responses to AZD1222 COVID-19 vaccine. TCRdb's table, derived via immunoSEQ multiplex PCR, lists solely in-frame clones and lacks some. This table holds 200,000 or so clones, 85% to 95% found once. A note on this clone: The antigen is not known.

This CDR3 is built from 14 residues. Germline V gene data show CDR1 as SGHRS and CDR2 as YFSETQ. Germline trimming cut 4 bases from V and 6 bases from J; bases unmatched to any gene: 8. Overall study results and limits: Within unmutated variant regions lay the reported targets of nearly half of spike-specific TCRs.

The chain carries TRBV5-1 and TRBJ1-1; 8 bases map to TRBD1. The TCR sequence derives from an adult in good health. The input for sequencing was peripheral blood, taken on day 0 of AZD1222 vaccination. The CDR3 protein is CASSAGTGLPEAFF. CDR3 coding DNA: TGCGCCAGCAGCGCCGGGACAGGTCTTCCTGAAGCTTTCTTT.